This TCR beta chain was sequenced for a study of PD-L1 blockade in urothelial cancer. About the research overall: Male sex and bladder-origin urothelial cancer characterized about 85% of the roughly 29 patients. Counts from blood samples showed a median of about 150,000 T cells. Study-wide results and limits: When measured at 3 weeks, tumor-associated blood clones expanded more in durable-benefit patients.

Produced via immunoSEQ multiplex PCR; TCRdb's table is partial and in-frame only. The data contain about 72,000 clones, around 87% of them singletons. Germline V CDR1 and CDR2: ENHRY, SYGVKD. Trimming pared 3 bases from V and 7 bases from J, leaving 19 bases between. CDR3 length equals 16 residues. Only a few counts were recorded for this clone. Its specificity is not known. This sample's time point: pretreatment peripheral blood. The diagnosis in patients was locally advanced or metastatic urothelial carcinoma. The sample consisted of PBMCs, taken around atezolizumab (anti-PD-L1) treatment. This clonotype was obtained from a man aged 55 to 70 with urothelial cancer. The genes are TRBV10-3 and TRBJ2-1; D may be TRBD2 (6 bases). The CDR3 region is CAISDDNTAGSNEQFF. The CDR3 DNA is TGTGCCATCAGTGACGACAACACGGCGGGGTCGAATGAGCAGTTCTTC.